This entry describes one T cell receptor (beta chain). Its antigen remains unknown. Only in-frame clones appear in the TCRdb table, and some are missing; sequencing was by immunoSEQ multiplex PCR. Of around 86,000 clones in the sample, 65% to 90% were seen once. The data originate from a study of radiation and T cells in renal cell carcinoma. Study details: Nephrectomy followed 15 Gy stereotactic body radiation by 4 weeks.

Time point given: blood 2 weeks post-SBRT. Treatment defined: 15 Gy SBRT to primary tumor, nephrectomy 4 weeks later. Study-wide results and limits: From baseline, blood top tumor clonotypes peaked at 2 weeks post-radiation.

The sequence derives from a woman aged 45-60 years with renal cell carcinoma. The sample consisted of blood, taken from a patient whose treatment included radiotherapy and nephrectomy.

The CDR3 DNA reads TGCGCCAGCAGCTCGCGAGCGGGAGCGGGTCCCGGGGAGCTGTTTTTT. Translated: CASSSRAGAGPGELFF. This chain links TRBV5-1 with TRBJ2-2; TRBD2 aligns across 8 bases. The germline gives CDR1 SGHRS, CDR2 YFSETQ. The length of the CDR3 is 16 residues. The junction had 10 bases not matched to a gene; V was cut back by 3 bases and J by 6 bases.